This T cell receptor beta chain was found in a study of regulatory T cells in long-lasting Graves disease. Findings and limits, study-wide: Persistent cases of Graves' showed reduced TCR diversity relative to newly diagnosed patients. The small sample size may have reduced accuracy.

Building of the TCR beta libraries involved iRepertoire HTBI primers and Arm-PCR of CDR3 regions. TCRdb called the multiplex PCR reads again in MiXCR, with one record for every CDR3 protein. Of roughly 380,000 distinct CDR3 sequences in the sample, roughly a sixth are singletons; the top ten hold 22%. Time point indicated: newly diagnosed GD, antithyroid drugs for less than 3 months. Following extraction of RNA from PBMCs, that RNA was used to make the TCR library. Of note for this clonotype: What it recognizes is unknown. An end of the junction does not agree with germline; a read error may underlie this.

CDR3 length: 17 amino acids. Germline lookup yields CDR1 LNHDA and CDR2 SQIVND (reference sequence). The receptor was derived from a female donor with Graves disease. The chain couples TRBV19 to TRBJ2-2; possibly TRBD2 for D (6 bases). The sequencing here drew on peripheral blood mononuclear cells (PBMCs), taken at new diagnosis, from a patient treated with antithyroid drugs. The CDR3 coding sequence is TGTGCCAGTAGTATTCGGTTGGGACTCCGGAACACCGGGAAGCTGTTTTTT. Protein product: CASSIRLGLRNTGKLFF.